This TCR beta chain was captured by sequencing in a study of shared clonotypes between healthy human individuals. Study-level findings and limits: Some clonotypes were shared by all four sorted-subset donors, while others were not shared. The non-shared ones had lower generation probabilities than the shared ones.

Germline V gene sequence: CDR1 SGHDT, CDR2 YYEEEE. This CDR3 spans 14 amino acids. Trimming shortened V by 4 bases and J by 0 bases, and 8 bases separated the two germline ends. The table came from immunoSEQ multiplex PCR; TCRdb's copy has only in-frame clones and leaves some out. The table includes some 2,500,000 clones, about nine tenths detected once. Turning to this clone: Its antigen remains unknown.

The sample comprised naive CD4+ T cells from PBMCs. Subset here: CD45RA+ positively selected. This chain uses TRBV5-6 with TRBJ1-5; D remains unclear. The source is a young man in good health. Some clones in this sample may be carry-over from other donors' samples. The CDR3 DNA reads TGTGCCAGCAGCCCCTCCGGTAGCAATCAGCCCCAGCATTTT. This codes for CASSPSGSNQPQHF.